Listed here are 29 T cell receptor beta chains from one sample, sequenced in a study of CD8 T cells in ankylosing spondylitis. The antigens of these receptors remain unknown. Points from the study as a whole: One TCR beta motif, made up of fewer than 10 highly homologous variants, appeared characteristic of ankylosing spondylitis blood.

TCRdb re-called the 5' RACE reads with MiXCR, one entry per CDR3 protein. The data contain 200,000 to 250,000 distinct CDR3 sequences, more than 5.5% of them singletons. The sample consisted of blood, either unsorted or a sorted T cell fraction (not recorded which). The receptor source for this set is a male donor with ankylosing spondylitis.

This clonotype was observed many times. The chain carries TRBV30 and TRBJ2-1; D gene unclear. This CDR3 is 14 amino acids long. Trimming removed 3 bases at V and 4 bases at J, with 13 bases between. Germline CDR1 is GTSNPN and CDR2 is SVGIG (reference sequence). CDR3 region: CAWRRLLGYNEQFF. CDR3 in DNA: TGTGCCTGGAGGAGATTGCTGGGATACAATGAGCAGTTCTTC.

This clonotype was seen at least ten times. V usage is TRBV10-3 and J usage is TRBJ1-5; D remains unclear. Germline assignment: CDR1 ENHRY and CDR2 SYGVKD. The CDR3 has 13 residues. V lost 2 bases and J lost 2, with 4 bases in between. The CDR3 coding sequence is TGTGCCATCAGTGAGGAACGCAATCAGCCCCAGCATTTT. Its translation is CAISEERNQPQHF.

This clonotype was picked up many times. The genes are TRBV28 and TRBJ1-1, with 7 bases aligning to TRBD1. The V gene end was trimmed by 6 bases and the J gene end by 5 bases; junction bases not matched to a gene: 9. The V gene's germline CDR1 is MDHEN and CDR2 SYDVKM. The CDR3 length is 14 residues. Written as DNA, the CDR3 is TGTGCCAGCAGGCCTGACAGGGTCGGGACTGAAGCTTTCTTT. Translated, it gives CASRPDRVGTEAFF. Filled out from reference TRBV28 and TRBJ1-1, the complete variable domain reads DVKVTQSSRYLVKRTGEKVFLECVQDMDHENMFWYRQDPGLGLRLIYFSYDVKMKEKGDIPEGYSVSREKKERFSLILESASTNQTSMYLCASRPDRVGTEAFFGQGTRLTVV.

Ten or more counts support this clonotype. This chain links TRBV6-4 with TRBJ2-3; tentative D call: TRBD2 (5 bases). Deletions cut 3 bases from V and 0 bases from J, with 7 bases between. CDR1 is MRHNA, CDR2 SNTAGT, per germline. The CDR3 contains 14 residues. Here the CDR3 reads CASSEAVSTDTQYF. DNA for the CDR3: TGTGCCAGCAGTGAAGCGGTTAGCACAGATACGCAGTATTTT.

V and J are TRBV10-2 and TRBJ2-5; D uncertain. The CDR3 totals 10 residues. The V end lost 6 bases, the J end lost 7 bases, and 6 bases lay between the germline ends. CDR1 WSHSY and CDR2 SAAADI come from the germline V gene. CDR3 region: CASRAGTQYF. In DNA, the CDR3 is TGCGCCAGCAGGGCCGGGACCCAGTACTTC.

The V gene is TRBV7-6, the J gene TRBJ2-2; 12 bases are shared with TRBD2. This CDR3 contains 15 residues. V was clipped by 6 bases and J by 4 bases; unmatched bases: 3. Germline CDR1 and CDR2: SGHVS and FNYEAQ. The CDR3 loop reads CASSTSGGLTGELFF. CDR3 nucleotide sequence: TGTGCCAGCAGTACTAGCGGGGGGCTCACCGGGGAGCTGTTTTTT.

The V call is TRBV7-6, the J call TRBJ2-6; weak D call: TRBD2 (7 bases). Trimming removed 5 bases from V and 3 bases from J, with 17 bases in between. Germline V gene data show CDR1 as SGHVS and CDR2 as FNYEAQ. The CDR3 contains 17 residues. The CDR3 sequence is CASSQGRVGIGANVLTF. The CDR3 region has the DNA TGTGCCAGCAGCCAGGGGAGGGTAGGAATTGGGGCCAACGTCCTGACTTTC. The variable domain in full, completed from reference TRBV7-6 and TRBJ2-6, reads GAGVSQSPRYKVTKRGQDVALRCDPISGHVSLYWYRQALGQGPEFLTYFNYEAQQDKSGLPNDRFSAERPEGSISTLTIQRTEQRDSAMYRCASSQGRVGIGANVLTFGAGSRLTVL.

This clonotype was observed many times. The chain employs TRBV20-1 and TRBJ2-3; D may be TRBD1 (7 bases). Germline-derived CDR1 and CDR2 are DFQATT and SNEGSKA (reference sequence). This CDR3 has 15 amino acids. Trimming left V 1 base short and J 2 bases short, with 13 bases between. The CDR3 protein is CSARGRGEFTDTQYF. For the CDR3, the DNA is TGCAGTGCTAGAGGCAGGGGGGAATTCACAGATACGCAGTATTTT.

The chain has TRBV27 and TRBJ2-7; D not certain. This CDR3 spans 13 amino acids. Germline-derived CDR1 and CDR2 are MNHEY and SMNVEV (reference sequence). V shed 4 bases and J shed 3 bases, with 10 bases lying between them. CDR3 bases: TGTGCCAGCAGTTGGGCAGCGCACTACGAGCAGTACTTC. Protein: CASSWAAHYEQYF.

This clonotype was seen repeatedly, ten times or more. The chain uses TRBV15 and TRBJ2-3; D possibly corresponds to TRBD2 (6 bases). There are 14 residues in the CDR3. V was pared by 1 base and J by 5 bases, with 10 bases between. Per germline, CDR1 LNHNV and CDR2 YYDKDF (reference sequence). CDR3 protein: CATSRAGAIDTQYF. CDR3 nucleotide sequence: TGTGCCACCAGCAGAGCGGGAGCGATAGATACGCAGTATTTT.

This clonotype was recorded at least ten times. CDR3 loop: CASSSTGDNQPQHF. CDR3 coding DNA: TGTGCCAGCAGTTCGACAGGGGACAATCAGCCCCAGCATTTT. The chain employs TRBV27 and TRBJ1-5, with TRBD1 matching 8 bases. V shed 4 bases and J 3 bases; nucleotides not matched to a gene: 2. CDR3 length: 14 amino acids. Per the germline V gene, CDR1 is MNHEY and CDR2 is SMNVEV (reference sequence).

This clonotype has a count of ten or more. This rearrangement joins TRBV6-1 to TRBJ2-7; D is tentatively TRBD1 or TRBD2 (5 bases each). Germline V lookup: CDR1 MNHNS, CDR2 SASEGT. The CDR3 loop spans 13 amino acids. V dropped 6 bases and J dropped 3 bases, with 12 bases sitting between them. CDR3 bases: TGTGCCAGCAGCCTGGGACCTCTCTACGAGCAGTACTTC. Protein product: CASSLGPLYEQYF.

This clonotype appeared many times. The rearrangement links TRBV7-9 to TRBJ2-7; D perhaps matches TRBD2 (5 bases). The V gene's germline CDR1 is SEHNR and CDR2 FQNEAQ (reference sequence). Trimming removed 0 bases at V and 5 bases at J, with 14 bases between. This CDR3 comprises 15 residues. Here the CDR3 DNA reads TGTGCCAGCAGCTTAGCGGCGGGTTTAAGGAACGAGCAGTACTTC. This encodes CASSLAAGLRNEQYF.

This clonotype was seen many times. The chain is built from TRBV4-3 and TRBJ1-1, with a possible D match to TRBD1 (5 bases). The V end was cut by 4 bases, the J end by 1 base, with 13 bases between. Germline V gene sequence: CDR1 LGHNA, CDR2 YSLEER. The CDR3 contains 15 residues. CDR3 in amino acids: CASSLGASANTEAFF. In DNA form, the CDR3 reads TGCGCCAGCAGCCTTGGGGCCTCAGCGAACACTGAAGCTTTCTTT.

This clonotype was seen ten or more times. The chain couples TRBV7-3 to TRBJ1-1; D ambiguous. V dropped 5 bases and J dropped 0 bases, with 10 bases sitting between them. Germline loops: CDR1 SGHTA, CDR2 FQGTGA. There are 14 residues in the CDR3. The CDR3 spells CASSTGGLNTEAFF. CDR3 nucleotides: TGTGCCAGCAGCACTGGCGGTTTGAACACTGAAGCTTTCTTT.

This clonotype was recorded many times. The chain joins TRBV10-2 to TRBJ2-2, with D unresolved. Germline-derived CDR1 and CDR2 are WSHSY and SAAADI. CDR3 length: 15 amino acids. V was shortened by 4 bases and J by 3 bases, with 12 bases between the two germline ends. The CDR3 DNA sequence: TGCGCCAGCAGTGGGATGGGATTTTACACCGGGGAGCTGTTTTTT. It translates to CASSGMGFYTGELFF.

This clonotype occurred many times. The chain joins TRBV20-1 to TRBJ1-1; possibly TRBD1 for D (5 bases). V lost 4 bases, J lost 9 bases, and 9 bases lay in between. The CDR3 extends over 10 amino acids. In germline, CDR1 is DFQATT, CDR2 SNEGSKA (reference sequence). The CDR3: CSANRDQAFF. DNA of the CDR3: TGCAGTGCTAACCGGGACCAAGCTTTCTTT.

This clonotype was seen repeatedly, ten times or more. The CDR3 bases are TGCAGCGTTTACACCCTGGGGTATGGCTACACCTTC. This sequence encodes CSVYTLGYGYTF. This chain joins TRBV29-1 and TRBJ1-2; D ambiguous. The ends were cut back, 5 bases at V and 5 bases at J, with 12 bases in the middle. CDR1 is SQVTM and CDR2 is ANQGSEA in the germline V gene. The CDR3 contains 12 residues.

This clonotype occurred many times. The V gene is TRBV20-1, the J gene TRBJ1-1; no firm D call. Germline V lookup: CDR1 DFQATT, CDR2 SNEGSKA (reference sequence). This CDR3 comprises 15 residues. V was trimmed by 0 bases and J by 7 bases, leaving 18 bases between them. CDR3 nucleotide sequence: TGCAGTGCTAGAGATCCTTTAGGGCCGACCATTGAAGCTTTCTTT. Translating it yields CSARDPLGPTIEAFF.

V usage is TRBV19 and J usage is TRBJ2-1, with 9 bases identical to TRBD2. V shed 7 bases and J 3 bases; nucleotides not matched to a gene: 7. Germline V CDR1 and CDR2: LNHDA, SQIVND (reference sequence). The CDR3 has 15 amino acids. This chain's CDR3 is CASTTSGGLYNEQFF. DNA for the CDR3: TGTGCCAGTACTACCAGCGGGGGGCTCTACAATGAGCAGTTCTTC.

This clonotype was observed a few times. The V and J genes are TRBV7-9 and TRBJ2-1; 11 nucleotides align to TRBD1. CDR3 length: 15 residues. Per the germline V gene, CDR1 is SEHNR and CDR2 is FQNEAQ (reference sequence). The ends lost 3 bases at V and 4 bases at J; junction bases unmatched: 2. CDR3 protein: CASSLGQGVYNEQFF. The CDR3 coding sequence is TGTGCCAGCAGCTTGGGACAGGGGGTTTACAATGAGCAGTTCTTC.

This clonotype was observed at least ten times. CDR3 amino acids: CASISIGGMGTEAFF. Here the CDR3 DNA reads TGTGCCAGCATTTCCATAGGGGGGATGGGCACTGAAGCTTTCTTT. The gene calls are TRBV12-3 or TRBV12-4 and TRBJ1-1; D might be TRBD1 (6 bases). This CDR3 region has 15 residues. Between the trimmed V and J ends, which lost 7 bases and 4 bases, there was a span of 19 bases.

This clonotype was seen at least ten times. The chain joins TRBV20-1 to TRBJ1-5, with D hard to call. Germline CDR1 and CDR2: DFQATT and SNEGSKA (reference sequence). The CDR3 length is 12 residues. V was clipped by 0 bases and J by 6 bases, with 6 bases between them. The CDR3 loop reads CSARDRGQPQHF. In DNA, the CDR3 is TGCAGTGCTAGAGATCGGGGTCAGCCCCAGCATTTT.

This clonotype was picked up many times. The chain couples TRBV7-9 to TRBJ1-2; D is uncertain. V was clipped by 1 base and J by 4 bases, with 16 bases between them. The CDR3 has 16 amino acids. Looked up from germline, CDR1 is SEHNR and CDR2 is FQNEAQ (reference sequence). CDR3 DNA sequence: TGTGCCAGCAGCTTAGGTTCCGAAACCATCCTCTATGGCTACACCTTC. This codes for CASSLGSETILYGYTF.

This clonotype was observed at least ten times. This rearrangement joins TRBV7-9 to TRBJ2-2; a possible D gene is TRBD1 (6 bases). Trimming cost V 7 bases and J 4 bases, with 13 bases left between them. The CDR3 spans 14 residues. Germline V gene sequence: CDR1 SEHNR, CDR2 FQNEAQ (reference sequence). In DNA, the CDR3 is TGTGCCAGCATTCGCGGACAGCTCACCGGGGAGCTGTTTTTT. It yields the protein CASIRGQLTGELFF.

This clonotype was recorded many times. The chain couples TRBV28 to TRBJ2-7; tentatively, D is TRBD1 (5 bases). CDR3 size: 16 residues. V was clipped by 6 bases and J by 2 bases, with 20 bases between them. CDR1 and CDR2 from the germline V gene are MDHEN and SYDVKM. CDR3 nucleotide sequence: TGTGCCAGCAGCCCTACTCGACGGACAAGACCCTACGAGCAGTACTTC. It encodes CASSPTRRTRPYEQYF.

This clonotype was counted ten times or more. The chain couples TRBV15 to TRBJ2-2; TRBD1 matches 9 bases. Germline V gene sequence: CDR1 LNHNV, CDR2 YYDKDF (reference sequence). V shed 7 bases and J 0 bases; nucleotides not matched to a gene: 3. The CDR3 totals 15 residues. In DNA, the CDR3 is TGTGCCACCACCGGACAGGGGCCGAACACCGGGGAGCTGTTTTTT. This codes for CATTGQGPNTGELFF. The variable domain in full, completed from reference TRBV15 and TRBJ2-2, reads DAMVIQNPRYQVTQFGKPVTLSCSQTLNHNVMYWYQQKSSQAPKLLFHYYDKDFNNEADTPDNFQSRRPNTSFCFLDIRSPGLGDTAMYLCATTGQGPNTGELFFGEGSRLTVL.

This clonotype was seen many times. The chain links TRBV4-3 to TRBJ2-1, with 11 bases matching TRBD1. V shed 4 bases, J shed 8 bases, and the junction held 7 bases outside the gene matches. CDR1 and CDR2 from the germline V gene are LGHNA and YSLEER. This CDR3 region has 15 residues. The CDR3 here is CASSPGTGGHDEQFF. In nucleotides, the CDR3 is TGCGCCAGCAGCCCGGGGACAGGGGGGCATGATGAGCAGTTCTTC.

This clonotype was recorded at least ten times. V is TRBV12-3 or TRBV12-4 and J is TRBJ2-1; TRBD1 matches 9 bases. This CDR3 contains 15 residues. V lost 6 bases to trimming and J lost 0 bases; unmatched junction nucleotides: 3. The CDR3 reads CASSRGQGSYNEQFF. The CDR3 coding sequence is TGTGCCAGCAGCAGGGGACAGGGCTCCTACAATGAGCAGTTCTTC.